The present TCR beta chain was sequenced within a study of tumor-infiltrating lymphocytes in primary liver carcinoma. From around 18-30 mg of unsorted bulk tissue, DNA and RNA were co-extracted together. Total RNA (roughly 530 ng) served as template for TCR beta cDNA synthesis primed by a constant-region primer. Slightly modified ARM-PCR with three nested multiplex PCR rounds yielded TCR beta libraries. Researchers ran the first two PCR rounds for roughly 10 cycles each with TRBV1-TRBV30 forward primers and a C-beta reverse primer. In TCRdb, the multiplex PCR reads were re-called with MiXCR into one record per CDR3 protein. The data hold around 190,000 distinct CDR3 sequences, with around 81% observed a single time. This CDR3 is built from 14 residues. Germline V gives CDR1 SGHNT, CDR2 YYREEE (reference sequence). Findings of the study overall: Tumor-adjacent and tumor-blood pairs overlapped less than tumor region pairs did.

Notes on this clonotype: Its antigen is unknown. One end of the junction fails to match germline, which may point to a read error.

This clonotype was sampled from a middle-aged man with primary liver carcinoma and hepatitis B virus infection. Input material: tumor tissue from primary liver carcinoma. This chain joins TRBV5-4 and TRBJ1-1; D remains ambiguous. This CDR3 reads CASSLGAGHTESFF. As DNA, the CDR3 is TGCGCCAGCAGCTTAGGAGCAGGCCACACTGAATCTTTCTTT.